This TCR beta chain comes out of a study of beta chain features in type 1 diabetes. Study-level points and caveats: The VDJ junctions of type 1 diabetes patients carried fewer insertions and more deletions. Moderate but significant shortening of TCRB CDR3s was recorded in all four CD4+ subsets from Type 1 diabetes patients. Whether TCRB rearrangement is influenced by HLA type was left unresolved in this analysis.

Per germline, CDR1 MNHEY and CDR2 SMNVEV (reference sequence). The length of the CDR3 is 13 residues. V lost 8 bases to trimming and J lost 7 bases; unmatched junction nucleotides: 8. Worth noting for this clone: Antigen specificity is unknown.

Expressed TCRB transcripts were sequenced after all isolated RNA was converted to cDNA. The protocol was immunoSEQ multiplex PCR, while the TCRdb copy is restricted to in-frame clones and leaves out a portion. Of 300,000 or so clones in the sample, 13% to 15% are singletons; the top ten hold approximately 0.015%. The sequence came from a man younger than 45 with type 1 diabetes. The source material was naive CD4+ T cells from blood. The chain employs TRBV27 and TRBJ2-1; 7 nucleotides line up with TRBD1. The CDR3 DNA sequence: TGTGCCAGCCAAAGGGACAGTGTAAATGAGCAGTTCTTC. Translating gives CASQRDSVNEQFF.